A few counts support the clone carrying this TCR beta chain. What it binds is unknown. This CDR3 has 15 amino acids. V dropped 0 bases and J dropped 2 bases, with 12 bases sitting between them. CDR1 SGDLS and CDR2 YYNGEE come from the germline V gene. With a J-beta primer mix and a sample-barcoded 5' primer, a second PCR ran about 7 to 12 cycles. Via MiXCR, TCRdb re-called the 5' RACE reads, giving one row per CDR3 protein. This table holds over a million distinct CDR3 sequences, 42% found once. The data stem from a study of blood T cells in healthy people across ages. Overall study findings and caveats: CMV infection status of these donors was not known.

The sample consisted of blood. This chain connects TRBV9 to TRBJ2-7, with D possibly TRBD1 on 6 matching bases. The sequence was obtained from a woman under 30 in good health. The CDR3 bases are TGTGCCAGCAGCGTAGGGGGCGACAGGACCTACGAGCAGTACTTC. Protein: CASSVGGDRTYEQYF.